What follows is one T cell receptor beta chain and its context. What it binds is not known. Every patient experienced relapse after autologous stem cell transplantation, and brentuximab vedotin exposure varied. The table came from immunoSEQ multiplex PCR; TCRdb's copy has only in-frame clones and leaves some out. The data contain fewer than 25,000 clones, 65% to 75% of them singletons. This specimen comes from a study of PD-1 blockade in classical Hodgkin lymphoma. Whole-study context: On a schedule of every 2 weeks, patients received nivolumab 3 mg/kg intravenously.

Trimming took off 8 bases at V and 0 bases at J, with 14 bases between the two ends. The CDR3 runs 15 residues. Germline assignment: CDR1 MNHEY and CDR2 SMNVEV (reference sequence). Findings and limits, study-wide: At C4D1, TCR diversity had climbed significantly for CD4+ cells, though not for CD8+ cells. Reported baseline diversity: healthy donors highest, relapsed/refractory patients lowest. Similar baseline diversity was found in complete responders and newly diagnosed patients.

The source is a human donor with classical Hodgkin lymphoma. This chain uses TRBV27 with TRBJ2-1; TRBD2 is a possible D gene (5 bases). Source: peripheral blood mononuclear cells (PBMCs), taken at baseline. This CDR3 is CASRQLGSSYNEQFF. In DNA, the CDR3 is TGTGCCAGCCGTCAGCTGGGGAGCTCCTACAATGAGCAGTTCTTC.